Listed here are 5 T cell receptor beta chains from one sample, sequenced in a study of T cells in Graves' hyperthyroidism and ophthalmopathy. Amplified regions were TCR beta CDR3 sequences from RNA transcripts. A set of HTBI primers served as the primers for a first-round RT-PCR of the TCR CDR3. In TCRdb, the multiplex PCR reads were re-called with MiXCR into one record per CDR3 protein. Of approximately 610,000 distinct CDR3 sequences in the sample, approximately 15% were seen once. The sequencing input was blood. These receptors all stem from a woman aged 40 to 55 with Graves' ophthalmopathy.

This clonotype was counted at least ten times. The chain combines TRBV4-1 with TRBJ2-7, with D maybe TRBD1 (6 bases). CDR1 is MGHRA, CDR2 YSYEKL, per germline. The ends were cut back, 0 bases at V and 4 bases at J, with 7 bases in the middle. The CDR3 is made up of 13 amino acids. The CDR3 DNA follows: TGCGCCAGCAGCCAAGATCAGGGGTACGAGCAGTACTTC. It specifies CASSQDQGYEQYF.

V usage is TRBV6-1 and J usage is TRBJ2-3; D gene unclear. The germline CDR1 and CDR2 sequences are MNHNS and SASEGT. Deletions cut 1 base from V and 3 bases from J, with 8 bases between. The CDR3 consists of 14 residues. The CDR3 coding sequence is TGTGCCAGCAGTGAAGGGTCAGATACAGATACGCAGTATTTT. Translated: CASSEGSDTDTQYF.

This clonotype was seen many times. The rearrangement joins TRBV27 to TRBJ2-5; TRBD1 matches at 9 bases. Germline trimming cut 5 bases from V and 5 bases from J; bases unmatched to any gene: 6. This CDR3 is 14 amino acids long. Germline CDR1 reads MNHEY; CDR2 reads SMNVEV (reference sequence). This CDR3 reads CASSRDRARETQYF. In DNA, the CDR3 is TGTGCCAGCAGTCGGGACAGGGCAAGGGAGACCCAGTACTTC.

The CDR3 nucleotides are TGTGCCAGCAGTGTGAGGTGGGGACAGGGACAAACCTACGAGCAGTACTTC. Its translation is CASSVRWGQGQTYEQYF. The genes are TRBV27 and TRBJ2-7; 9 nucleotides match TRBD1. The CDR3 is 17 residues long. Germline values: CDR1 MNHEY, CDR2 SMNVEV (reference sequence). The V gene end was trimmed by 5 bases and the J gene end by 2 bases; junction bases not matched to a gene: 13.

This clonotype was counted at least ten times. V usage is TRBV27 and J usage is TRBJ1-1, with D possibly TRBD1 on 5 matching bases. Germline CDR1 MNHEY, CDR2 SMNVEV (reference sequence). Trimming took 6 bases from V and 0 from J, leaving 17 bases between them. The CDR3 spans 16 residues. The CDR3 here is CASSLGRGSMNTEAFF. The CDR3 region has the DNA TGTGCCAGCAGCCTCGGGCGGGGGTCCATGAACACTGAAGCTTTCTTT.